Given below is one T cell receptor (beta chain) in context. Its target is not known. The repertoire was sequenced with immunoSEQ multiplex PCR; TCRdb's copy has only in-frame clones and lacks some. The sample has about 250,000 clones, around 85% seen once. Germline lookup yields CDR1 MNHEY and CDR2 SVGAGI. This CDR3 region has 14 residues. V was shortened by 8 bases and J by 0 bases, with 10 bases between the two germline ends. This sample was included in a study of Ad26.COV2.S vaccination and SARS-CoV-2 variants. Study background: Ad26.COV2.S shots went into the muscle once or twice, 56 days apart. Study-wide results and caveats: Those who received vaccine or placebo ended up with similar non-spike TCR breadth. There was reportedly substantial breadth in spike-specific CD8+ and CD4+ T cell responses after vaccination. Vaccinees showed greater spike-specific TCR breadth than placebo recipients.

The treatment was: 19 received Ad26.COV2.S at low or high dose, single or two shots; five or six received placebo; per-sample allocation not given. On day 63 after the first injection, vaccine and placebo recipients gave samples. The sequence was obtained from a person aged 18-65 years who received the Ad26.COV2.S COVID-19 vaccine or a placebo. V gene TRBV6-5 combines with J gene TRBJ2-2, with D possibly called TRBD1 or TRBD2 (5 bases each). The source was peripheral blood, collected in a trial of Ad26.COV2.S vaccine versus placebo. The CDR3: CASGDGANTGELFF. In DNA, the CDR3 is TGTGCCAGCGGGGACGGAGCGAACACCGGGGAGCTGTTTTTT.